One sample yielded the 29 T cell receptor beta chains listed below, sequenced in a study of blood T cell repertoires in COVID-19. Here immunoSEQ multiplex PCR was the method, and the copy in TCRdb shows in-frame clones only, minus some. In the table there are 81,000 or so clones, around nine tenths of which are singletons. What was sequenced was peripheral blood. All receptors come from a man between 65 and 80 years old with active or convalescent COVID-19.

The rearrangement joins TRBV18 to TRBJ1-1; 7 nucleotides agree with TRBD1. The germline V gene encodes CDR1 KGHSH and CDR2 LQKENI. V gave up 5 bases and J gave up 8 bases; unmatched junction bases: 11. The CDR3 extends over 14 amino acids. CDR3 residues: CASSTSQGVPEAFF. The DNA for the CDR3 is TGTGCCAGCTCAACTAGCCAGGGGGTCCCCGAAGCTTTCTTT.

The J gene is TRBJ1-1, the V gene TRBV18; 9 bases agree with TRBD1. Germline values: CDR1 KGHSH, CDR2 LQKENI. This CDR3 comprises 15 residues. After removal of 3 bases from V and 4 bases from J, the junction contained 6 bases not matched to a gene. The CDR3 spells CASSPGTGTGTEAFF. Here the CDR3 DNA reads TGTGCCAGCTCACCGGGGACAGGGACGGGCACTGAAGCTTTCTTT.

CDR3 sequence reads: CASSLSDRSNQPQHF. Written as DNA, the CDR3 is TGTGCCAGCAGTTTATCTGACAGGTCGAACCAGCCCCAGCATTTT. This chain uses TRBV28 with TRBJ1-5; weak D call: TRBD1 (6 bases). Trimming cost V 1 base and J 7 bases, with 14 bases left between them. CDR1 and CDR2 (germline): MDHEN, SYDVKM. The CDR3 spans 15 residues.

The rearrangement joins TRBV3-1 (or the pseudogene TRBV3-2) to TRBJ1-6, with D unresolved. Trimming removed 3 bases from V and 7 bases from J, with 10 bases in between. The CDR3 covers 14 residues. Germline lookup yields CDR1 LGHDT and CDR2 YNNKEL (reference sequence). This chain's CDR3 is CASSQALRNSPLHF. CDR3 in DNA: TGTGCCAGCAGCCAGGCACTAAGGAATTCACCCCTCCACTTT.

V and J are TRBV4-1 and TRBJ1-5, with unresolved D. CDR1 and CDR2 (germline): MGHRA, YSYEKL. V lost 4 bases and J 2 bases, leaving 15 bases between the germline ends. The CDR3 is made up of 16 amino acids. CDR3 in amino acids: CASSLTGGSGNQPQHF. The CDR3 DNA reads as TGCGCCAGCAGCCTCACGGGAGGGTCGGGCAATCAGCCCCAGCATTTT.

The chain recombines TRBV3-1 (or the pseudogene TRBV3-2) with TRBJ1-3; D call uncertain. This CDR3 region has 15 residues. V was pared by 0 bases and J by 3 bases, with 9 bases between. CDR1 is LGHDT and CDR2 is YNNKEL in the germline V gene (reference sequence). Here the CDR3 reads CASSQDRVGGNTIYF. The CDR3 bases are TGTGCCAGCAGCCAAGATCGGGTCGGTGGAAACACCATATATTTT.

The chain employs TRBV5-1 and TRBJ1-6; tentative D call: TRBD1 (6 bases). Germline-derived CDR1 and CDR2 are SGHRS and YFSETQ. The CDR3 consists of 16 residues. V dropped 3 bases and J dropped 10 bases, with 20 bases sitting between them. The CDR3 protein is CASSWTTGIPNSPLHF. The CDR3 DNA sequence: TGCGCCAGCAGCTGGACCACAGGGATTCCAAACTCACCCCTCCACTTT.

The CDR3 bases are TGTGCCAGCAGTCCGGGACAGGGGAACACTGAAGCTTTCTTT. It translates to CASSPGQGNTEAFF. The chain has TRBV28 and TRBJ1-1; 9 nucleotides align to TRBD1. Per germline, CDR1 MDHEN and CDR2 SYDVKM. The V and J ends lost 5 bases and 1 base, in that order; junction bases with no gene match: 2. The CDR3 is made up of 14 amino acids.

The CDR3 loop reads CASAVQAVNTEAFF. The CDR3 nucleotides read TGCGCCAGTGCGGTACAAGCTGTGAACACTGAAGCTTTCTTT. The genes are TRBV5-1 and TRBJ1-1; D not resolved. CDR1 and CDR2 (germline): SGHRS, YFSETQ. This CDR3 has 14 amino acids. The germline V and J ends were trimmed by 8 bases and 0 bases, with 14 bases remaining between them.

This sequence joins TRBV7-2 and TRBJ1-2, with 10 bases lining up with TRBD1. CDR1 is SGHTA and CDR2 is FQGNSA in the germline V gene. V gave up 5 bases and J gave up 2 bases; unmatched junction bases: 8. This CDR3 contains 16 residues. CDR3 amino acids: CASSPKLGQGNYGYTF. The DNA of the CDR3 is TGTGCCAGCAGCCCGAAGCTGGGACAGGGGAACTATGGCTACACCTTC.

CDR3 DNA sequence: TGCGCCAGCAGCTCTCCCAGGACGACCGGCGGGGTCGATGAGCAGTTCTTC. It translates to CASSSPRTTGGVDEQFF. V gene TRBV5-1 combines with J gene TRBJ2-1, with a weak D call TRBD2 (6 bases). V lost 3 bases and J 8 bases, leaving 24 bases between the germline ends. Germline lookup yields CDR1 SGHRS and CDR2 YFSETQ. The CDR3 consists of 17 residues.

The sample holds one count of this clone. This chain links TRBV5-1 with TRBJ2-7; D is perhaps TRBD2 (5 bases). V lost 0 bases, J lost 2 bases, and 9 bases lay in between. The CDR3 contains 14 residues. Germline V lookup: CDR1 SGHRS, CDR2 YFSETQ. The CDR3 loop reads CASSLVGSTYEQYF. CDR3 DNA sequence: TGCGCCAGCAGCTTGGTTGGGAGCACCTACGAGCAGTACTTC. The variable domain in full, completed from reference TRBV5-1 and TRBJ2-7, reads KAGVTQTPRYLIKTRGQQVTLSCSPISGHRSVSWYQQTPGQGLQFLFEYFSETQRNKGNFPGRFSGRQFSNSRSEMNVSTLELGDSALYLCASSLVGSTYEQYFGPGTRLTVT.

The chain couples TRBV19 to TRBJ1-1, with D hard to call. In germline, CDR1 is LNHDA, CDR2 SQIVND (reference sequence). The ends were cut back, 6 bases at V and 0 bases at J, with 11 bases in the middle. This CDR3 contains 14 residues. CDR3 bases: TGTGCCAGTAGATGGGAGAGGCTGAACACTGAAGCTTTCTTT. It translates to CASRWERLNTEAFF.

The genes are TRBV6-5 and TRBJ1-2; 7 bases fit TRBD1. From germline, CDR1 is MNHEY and CDR2 SVGAGI. The CDR3 totals 14 residues. V lost 7 bases to trimming and J lost 7 bases; unmatched junction nucleotides: 12. The CDR3 protein is CASTPSEGAAGYTF. CDR3 DNA: TGTGCCAGCACCCCCTCGGAGGGGGCGGCTGGCTACACCTTC.

The CDR3 reads CATSRDQGAGELFF. The CDR3 bases are TGTGCCACCAGCAGAGATCAGGGGGCCGGGGAGCTGTTTTTT. The rearrangement joins TRBV15 to TRBJ2-2; 7 bases align to TRBD1. V was pared by 0 bases and J by 6 bases, with 1 base of the junction left unmatched. This CDR3 is 14 amino acids long. The germline CDR1 and CDR2 sequences are LNHNV and YYDKDF (reference sequence).

The gene calls are TRBV11-2 and TRBJ1-2; unclear D gene. Trimming pared 1 base from V and 8 bases from J, leaving 8 bases between. From germline, CDR1 is SGHAT and CDR2 FQNNGV. This CDR3 has 12 amino acids. The CDR3 here is CASSLGSYGYTF. CDR3 nucleotides: TGTGCCAGCAGCTTAGGGTCCTACGGCTACACCTTC. The whole variable domain, filled in from reference TRBV11-2 and TRBJ1-2, reads EAGVAQSPRYKIIEKRQSVAFWCNPISGHATLYWYQQILGQGPKLLIQFQNNGVVDDSQLPKDRFSAERLKGVDSTLKIQPAKLEDSAVYLCASSLGSYGYTFGSGTRLTVV.

The V call is TRBV29-1, the J call TRBJ1-2; 12 bases align to TRBD1. The trim removed 6 bases at V and 5 bases at J, leaving 4 bases unmatched. The CDR3 covers 13 residues. Per the germline V gene, CDR1 is SQVTM and CDR2 is ANQGSEA. CDR3 sequence reads: CSVGGQGAYGYTF. As DNA, the CDR3 is TGCAGCGTGGGGGGACAGGGGGCTTATGGCTACACCTTC. The full variable domain, completed using reference TRBV29-1 and TRBJ1-2, is SAVISQKPSRDICQRGTSLTIQCQVDSQVTMMFWYRQQPGQSLTLIATANQGSEATYESGFVIDKFPISRPNLTFSTLTVSNMSPEDSSIYLCSVGGQGAYGYTFGSGTRLTVV.

The chain recombines TRBV4-1 with TRBJ2-1; possible D gene TRBD1, 6 bases. This CDR3 is 15 amino acids long. Per the germline V gene, CDR1 is MGHRA and CDR2 is YSYEKL. V was trimmed by 2 bases and J by 5 bases, leaving 13 bases between them. The CDR3, as DNA: TGCGCCAGCAGCCAATATCACAGGGAAAACAATGAGCAGTTCTTC. Translation: CASSQYHRENNEQFF.

V is TRBV7-8 and J is TRBJ2-1; a possible D gene is TRBD2 (6 bases). Germline V lookup: CDR1 SGHVS, CDR2 FQNEAQ. The V end lost 6 bases, the J end lost 15 bases, and 21 bases lay between the germline ends. The CDR3 runs to 13 residues. In DNA form, the CDR3 reads TGTGCCAGCAGACCCGGCCCCGGGGGATCCTCGTTCTTC. Translated: CASRPGPGGSSFF.

V gene TRBV5-1 combines with J gene TRBJ2-3; TRBD2 aligns across 10 bases. Germline V CDR1 and CDR2: SGHRS, YFSETQ. The CDR3 spans 16 residues. V lost 4 bases, J lost 0 bases, and 5 bases stayed unmatched. The CDR3 DNA is TGCGCCAGCAGCCTACGGACTAGCGGTAGCACAGATACGCAGTATTTT. This codes for CASSLRTSGSTDTQYF.

The chain recombines TRBV30 with TRBJ1-6, with D possibly being TRBD1 (5 bases). Germline CDR1 GTSNPN, CDR2 SVGIG (reference sequence). V was pared by 2 bases and J by 8 bases, with 10 bases between. The CDR3 runs 13 residues. CDR3: CAWSQQGDSPLHF. In nucleotides, the CDR3 is TGTGCCTGGAGTCAGCAAGGGGATTCACCCCTCCACTTT.

The V call is TRBV4-2, the J call TRBJ1-2; D ambiguous. Germline CDR1 and CDR2: LGHNA and YNFKEQ. The CDR3 has 15 amino acids. With 1 base removed from V and 4 bases from J, the gap between germline ends came to 13 bases. The CDR3 spells CASSQGRGGAYGYTF. For the CDR3, the DNA is TGTGCCAGCAGCCAAGGAAGAGGTGGAGCCTATGGCTACACCTTC.

The gene calls are TRBV9 and TRBJ2-2, with 8 positions matching TRBD1. This CDR3 has 18 amino acids. Germline trimming cut 0 bases from V and 4 bases from J; bases unmatched to any gene: 11. Germline CDR1 SGDLS, CDR2 YYNGEE. The CDR3: CASSVGGIGQGATGELFF. CDR3 nucleotide sequence: TGTGCCAGCAGCGTAGGAGGGATTGGACAGGGAGCCACCGGGGAGCTGTTTTTT.

This rearrangement joins TRBV7-8 to TRBJ2-7; TRBD2 aligns across 8 bases. The CDR3 spans 16 residues. The J segment lost 11 bases and the V segment lost 3 bases, leaving 18 bases of the junction unmatched. CDR1 and CDR2 (germline): SGHVS, FQNEAQ. The CDR3 loop reads CASSFTPGGGSEVEYF. The CDR3 coding sequence is TGTGCCAGCAGCTTTACCCCCGGGGGGGGGTCTGAGGTGGAGTACTTC.

The V gene is TRBV5-6, the J gene TRBJ1-3; D gene ambiguous. V lost 0 bases and J lost 0, with 7 bases in between. This CDR3 contains 15 residues. Germline V CDR1 and CDR2: SGHDT, YYEEEE. The CDR3 protein is CASSLAAGSGNTIYF. CDR3 DNA sequence: TGTGCCAGCAGCTTGGCCGCAGGCTCTGGAAACACCATATATTTT. The whole variable domain, remainder taken from reference TRBV5-6 and TRBJ1-3, is DAGVTQSPTHLIKTRGQQVTLRCSPKSGHDTVSWYQQALGQGPQFIFQYYEEEERQRGNFPDRFSGHQFPNYSSELNVNALLLGDSALYLCASSLAAGSGNTIYFGEGSWLTVV.

The V and J genes are TRBV14 and TRBJ2-5, with 7 bases that match TRBD2. Trimming removed 4 bases from V and 5 bases from J; junction bases left unmatched: 4. Looked up from germline, CDR1 is SGHDN and CDR2 is FVKESK. CDR3 length: 13 residues. CDR3 coding DNA: TGTGCCAGCAGCCGAAGCGGGGCGGAGACCCAGTACTTC. Protein sequence: CASSRSGAETQYF.

The gene calls are TRBV19 and TRBJ1-2; TRBD1 is a possible D gene (6 bases). Between the trimmed V and J ends, which lost 0 bases and 8 bases, there was a span of 10 bases. Looked up from germline, CDR1 is LNHDA and CDR2 is SQIVND (reference sequence). This CDR3 has 13 amino acids. CDR3 region: CASSIEGQGGYTF. CDR3 nucleotides: TGTGCCAGTAGTATAGAGGGACAAGGCGGCTACACCTTC.

The gene calls are TRBV7-6 and TRBJ1-2; 11 positions agree with TRBD1. The CDR3 sequence is 16 residues long. Germline V lookup: CDR1 SGHVS, CDR2 FNYEAQ. The V gene end was trimmed by 0 bases and the J gene end by 4 bases; junction bases not matched to a gene: 4. DNA for the CDR3: TGTGCCAGCAGCTTAGCAGGGACAGGGGGTGGCTATGGCTACACCTTC. Translation: CASSLAGTGGGYGYTF.

The chain links TRBV18 to TRBJ1-1, with 9 bases that match TRBD1. J gave up 7 bases and V 3 bases, and 6 bases lay outside the gene matches. This CDR3 has 14 amino acids. Germline V gives CDR1 KGHSH, CDR2 LQKENI. The DNA for the CDR3 is TGTGCCAGCTCACCGGGACAGGGAGATATTGAAGCTTTCTTT. This codes for CASSPGQGDIEAFF.